This TCR beta chain emerged from a study of blood T cell repertoires in COVID-19. On the study more broadly: Both acute and convalescent COVID-19 samples were obtained from the United States, Italy and Spain. Sources were T cells, B-cell-depleted T cells, or PBMCs; the material itself was cDNA or gDNA.

Produced via immunoSEQ multiplex PCR; TCRdb's table is partial and in-frame only. The sample lists tens of thousands of clones, about four fifths occurring once. The CDR3 covers 17 residues. CDR1 and CDR2 from the germline V gene are SGHNT and YYREEE (reference sequence). The germline V and J ends were trimmed by 2 bases and 7 bases, with 21 bases remaining between them. The chain carries TRBV5-4 and TRBJ2-2; a possible D gene is TRBD2 (5 bases). This clonotype originated in an older woman with acute or convalescent COVID-19. Input material: peripheral blood. The CDR3, as DNA: TGTGCCAGCAGCTTTAGTCAACACCATAGCGTCGGCGGGGAGCTGTTTTTT. It translates to CASSFSQHHSVGGELFF.